This is a list of T cell receptor beta chains from one sample in a study of shared clonotypes between healthy human individuals. This table comes from immunoSEQ multiplex PCR, and its TCRdb copy is limited to in-frame clones, with some not included. Of around 2.5 million clones in the sample, approximately 93% were seen once. Sequenced input: naive CD4+ T cells from PBMCs. All receptors come from a man between 18 and 35 years old in good health. Some clones in this sample may be carry-over from other donors' samples. Both conserved end residues are part of each CDR3. The D gene is left open where the match is weak. Part of the rows lack a size; the others show once, few, many or a class for expanded clones.

TRBJ2-1,-,TRBV29-1,TRBD2,TGCAGCGTTGAGGGGACTAGCGGGAGGGCCGTTACTGAGCAGTTCTTC,CSVEGTSGRAVTEQFF
TRBJ1-4,-,TRBV18,-,TGTGCCAGCTCACCAGGAGTGGGGTATGAAAAACTGTTTTTT,CASSPGVGYEKLFF
TRBJ2-3,once,TRBV2,TRBD2,TGTGCCAGTCAAGCGGGAGGGAGCACAGATACGCAGTATTTT,CASQAGGSTDTQYF
TRBJ1-1,few,TRBV10-3,-,TGTGCCATCAGCGTACGACAGACTCAGTCTGAAGCTTTCTTT,CAISVRQTQSEAFF
TRBJ2-1,-,TRBV27,-,TGTGCCAGCAGTTTATCGCTCTCATTAGCGGAGCAGTTCTTC,CASSLSLSLAEQFF
TRBJ1-3,-,TRBV29-1,TRBD1,TGCAGCGTTGAAGGGACAGGGTTGGACACCATATATTTT,CSVEGTGLDTIYF
TRBJ2-1,once,TRBV9,-,TGTGCCAGCAGCGTAGCTACGGGGCACAATGAGCAGTTCTTC,CASSVATGHNEQFF
TRBJ2-7,-,TRBV5-6,TRBD2,TGTGCCAGCAGCCAGATAGCGGGAGGACTACCCTACGAGCAGTACTTC,CASSQIAGGLPYEQYF
TRBJ2-5,-,TRBV2,TRBD2,TGTGCCAGCAGTACTGGACTAGCCGAGACCCAGTACTTC,CASSTGLAETQYF
TRBJ1-6,-,TRBV4-3,TRBD1,TGCGCCAGCAGCCAAGATCTGGCAGGGGGCTCACCCCTCCACTTT,CASSQDLAGGSPLHF
TRBJ2-7,-,TRBV7-2,-,TGTGCCAGCAGCACCTCCCGGGGGGAGCAGTACTTC,CASSTSRGEQYF
TRBJ2-2,-,TRBV29-1,TRBD1,TGCAGCGTTGAAGACAGGGCAGGGGGTTTGGGGGAGCTGTTTTTT,CSVEDRAGGLGELFF
TRBJ1-2,-,TRBV5-1,-,TGTGCCAGCAGCTTGGTCCCAGGGGATGGCTACACCTTC,CASSLVPGDGYTF
TRBJ1-5,-,TRBV5-5,TRBD1,TGTGCCAGCAGCTTATCAGGGGGACATCAGCCCCAGCATTTT,CASSLSGGHQPQHF
TRBJ1-3,-,TRBV7-8,-,TGTGCCAGCAGCTTAGATGAGGGGCCCAGCTCTGGAAACACCATATATTTT,CASSLDEGPSSGNTIYF
TRBJ1-5,-,TRBV27,-,TGTGCCAGCAGTTTATCATCCGGGTTGGGCAATCAGCCCCAGCATTTT,CASSLSSGLGNQPQHF
TRBJ2-7,-,TRBV5-1,TRBD1,TGCGCCAGCGACTTAGACCGGGACAGGGTCTACGAGCAGTACTTC,CASDLDRDRVYEQYF
TRBJ1-4,once,TRBV19,-,TGTGCCAGTAGGGGAACCAGGACCGATTCAACTAATGAAAAACTGTTTTTT,CASRGTRTDSTNEKLFF
TRBJ2-3,-,TRBV30,-,TGTGCCTGGAGTGTACGCCGCCTGGGTGATACGCAGTATTTT,CAWSVRRLGDTQYF
TRBJ1-6,-,TRBV11-2,-,TGTGCCAGCAGCTTAGAGGCGTGGGCGAATTCACCCCTCCACTTT,CASSLEAWANSPLHF
TRBJ1-1,-,TRBV5-4,TRBD1,TGTGCCAGCAGCCACCTCCTGGGGACAGGGGCTACTGAAGCTTTCTTT,CASSHLLGTGATEAFF
TRBJ2-3,-,TRBV2,-,TGTGCCAGCAGTGTACCCCGAGGCACAGATACGCAGTATTTT,CASSVPRGTDTQYF
TRBJ1-3,-,TRBV7-8,-,TGTGCCAGCAGCTTAGTTCCAGGCTCTGGAAACACCATATATTTT,CASSLVPGSGNTIYF
TRBJ2-2,-,TRBV7-8,TRBD2,TGTGCCAGCAGCCCCCGGACTAGCATTGATCCCGGGGAGCTGTTTTTT,CASSPRTSIDPGELFF
TRBJ2-3,-,TRBV5-5,TRBD2,TGTGCCAGCAGCCGGGGGGAGCGGGATACGCAGTATTTT,CASSRGERDTQYF
TRBJ2-3,once,TRBV6-6,-,TGTGCCAGCAGCCCGGAGGGGGGGGAAGATACGCAGTATTTT,CASSPEGGEDTQYF
TRBJ2-7,-,TRBV29-1,-,TGCAGCGTTGCCGGACCAACCTACGAGCAGTACTTC,CSVAGPTYEQYF
TRBJ1-4,few,TRBV7-9,TRBD1,TGTGCCAGCAGATTATCCGGGACAGGGAAGGCTTTGGATGAAAAACTGTTTTTT,CASRLSGTGKALDEKLFF
TRBJ1-1,-,TRBV6-4,-,TGTGCCAGAATGGAGGGGGACACTGAAGCTTTCTTT,CARMEGDTEAFF
TRBJ2-1,-,TRBV5-1,TRBD2,TGCGCCAGCAGCTTGGAGAACGGGGGGTACAATGAGCAGTTCTTC,CASSLENGGYNEQFF
TRBJ2-7,-,TRBV28,-,TGTGCCAGCAGCTCCTCCAATTACGAGCAGTACTTC,CASSSSNYEQYF
TRBJ2-7,-,TRBV7-8,-,TGTGCCAGTAAGGGATTTACCTACGAGCAGTACTTC,CASKGFTYEQYF
TRBJ2-1,-,TRBV5-1,TRBD1,TGCGCCAGCAGGACACAGGGGGTGGATGAGCAGTTCTTC,CASRTQGVDEQFF
TRBJ2-1,-,TRBV27,TRBD2,TGTGCCAGCAGTTTCCTACTAGCGGGGGGATACAATGAGCAGTTCTTC,CASSFLLAGGYNEQFF
TRBJ2-5,-,TRBV6-1,-,TGTGCCAGCAGTGTTTCCCCAGACCGACAGGGAGGTTATGAGACCCAGTACTTC,CASSVSPDRQGGYETQYF
TRBJ2-2,-,TRBV5-1,-,TGCGCCAGCAGCTCGACTAGATTCGACACCGGGGAGCTGTTTTTT,CASSSTRFDTGELFF
TRBJ1-1,-,TRBV27,TRBD1,TGTGCCAGCAGTGTCGGGACAGCAACCCGTGAAGCTTTCTTT,CASSVGTATREAFF
TRBJ2-2,-,TRBV18,-,TGTGCCAGCTCACCGACATCCACGACCGGGGAGCTGTTTTTT,CASSPTSTTGELFF
TRBJ2-2,-,TRBV2,-,TGTGCCAGCAGTGAAGTACAGGGTAACACCGGGGAGCTGTTTTTT,CASSEVQGNTGELFF
TRBJ1-2,-,TRBV19,TRBD1,TGTGCCAGTAGTATACAGGGGGAGAACTATGGCTACACCTTC,CASSIQGENYGYTF
TRBJ1-1,-,TRBV4-1,-,TGCGCCAGCAGCCAAGCCCTCAGGGGGAACACTGAAGCTTTCTTT,CASSQALRGNTEAFF